The following is a T cell receptor beta chain sequence with its context. This specimen belongs to a study of OX40 agonist ivuxolimab in advanced cancers. Per the germline V gene, CDR1 is KGHSH and CDR2 is LQKENI. Between the trimmed V and J ends, which lost 3 bases and 4 bases, there was a span of 16 bases. The CDR3 loop spans 16 amino acids. Assay: immunoSEQ multiplex PCR; the TCRdb copy retains only in-frame clones and omits some. The sample has about 20,000 clones, less than 90% seen once. The specimen comprised CD4+ or CD8+ T cells sorted from blood, sampled in a trial of the OX40 agonist ivuxolimab. The chain is built from TRBV18 and TRBJ2-1; perhaps TRBD2 as D (6 bases). This sequence originates from an adult with an advanced solid tumor such as melanoma, head and neck, liver or kidney cancer. CDR3 region: CASSPGLAATYNEQFF. CDR3 in DNA: TGTGCCAGCTCACCTGGGTTAGCGGCTACTTACAATGAGCAGTTCTTC. The variable domain in full, completed from reference TRBV18 and TRBJ2-1, reads NAGVMQNPRHLVRRRGQEARLRCSPMKGHSHVYWYRQLPEEGLKFMVYLQKENIIDESGMPKERFSAEFPKEGPSILRIQQVVRGDSAAYFCASSPGLAATYNEQFFGPGTRLTVL.